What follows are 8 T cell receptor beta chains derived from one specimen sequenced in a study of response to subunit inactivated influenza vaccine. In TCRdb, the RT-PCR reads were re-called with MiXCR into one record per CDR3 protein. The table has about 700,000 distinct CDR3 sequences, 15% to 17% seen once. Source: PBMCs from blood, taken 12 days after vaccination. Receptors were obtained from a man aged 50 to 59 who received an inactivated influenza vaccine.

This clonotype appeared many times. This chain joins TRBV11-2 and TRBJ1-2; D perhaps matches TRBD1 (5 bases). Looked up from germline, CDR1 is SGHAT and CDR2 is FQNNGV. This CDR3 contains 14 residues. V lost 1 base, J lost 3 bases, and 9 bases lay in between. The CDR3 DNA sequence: TGTGCCAGCAGCTTAGTAGGGACTGACTATGGCTACACCTTC. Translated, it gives CASSLVGTDYGYTF.

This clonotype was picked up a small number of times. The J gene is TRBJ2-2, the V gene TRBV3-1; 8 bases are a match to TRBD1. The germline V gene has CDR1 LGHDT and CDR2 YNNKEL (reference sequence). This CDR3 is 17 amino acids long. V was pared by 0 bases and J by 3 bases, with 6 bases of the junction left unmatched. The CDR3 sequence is CASSQEGGQVYTGELFF. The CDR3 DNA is TGTGCCAGCAGCCAAGAAGGGGGACAGGTCTACACCGGGGAGCTGTTTTTT.

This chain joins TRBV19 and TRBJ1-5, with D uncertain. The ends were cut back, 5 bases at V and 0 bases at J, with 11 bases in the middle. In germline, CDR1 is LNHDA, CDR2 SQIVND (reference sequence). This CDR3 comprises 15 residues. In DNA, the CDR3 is TGTGCCAGTAGTGCCCAGTACTATAGCAATCAGCCCCAGCATTTT. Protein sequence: CASSAQYYSNQPQHF.

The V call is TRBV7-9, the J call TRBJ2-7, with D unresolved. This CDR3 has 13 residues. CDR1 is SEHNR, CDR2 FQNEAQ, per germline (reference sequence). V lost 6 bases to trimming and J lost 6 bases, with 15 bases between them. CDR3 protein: CASRQGPAGEQYF. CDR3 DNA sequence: TGTGCCAGCAGGCAAGGACCGGCAGGCGAGCAGTACTTC.

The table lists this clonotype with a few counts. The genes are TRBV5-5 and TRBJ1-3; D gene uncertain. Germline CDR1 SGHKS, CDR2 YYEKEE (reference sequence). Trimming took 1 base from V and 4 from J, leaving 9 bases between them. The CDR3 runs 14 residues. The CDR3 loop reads CASSLRSAGNTIYF. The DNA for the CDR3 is TGTGCCAGCAGCTTGAGGTCAGCCGGAAACACCATATATTTT.

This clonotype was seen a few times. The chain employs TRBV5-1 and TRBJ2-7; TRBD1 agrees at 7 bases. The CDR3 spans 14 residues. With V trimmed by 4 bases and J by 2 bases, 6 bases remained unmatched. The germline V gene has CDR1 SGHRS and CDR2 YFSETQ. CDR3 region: CASSQRQGAYEQYF. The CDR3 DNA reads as TGCGCCAGCAGCCAAAGACAGGGTGCCTACGAGCAGTACTTC.

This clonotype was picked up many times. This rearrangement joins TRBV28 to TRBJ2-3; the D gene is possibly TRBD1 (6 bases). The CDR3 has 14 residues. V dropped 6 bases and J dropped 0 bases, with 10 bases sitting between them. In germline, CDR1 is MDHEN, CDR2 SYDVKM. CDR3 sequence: CASSPTGSTDTQYF. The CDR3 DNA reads TGTGCCAGCAGCCCGACAGGAAGCACAGATACGCAGTATTTT. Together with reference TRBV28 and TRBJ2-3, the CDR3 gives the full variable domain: DVKVTQSSRYLVKRTGEKVFLECVQDMDHENMFWYRQDPGLGLRLIYFSYDVKMKEKGDIPEGYSVSREKKERFSLILESASTNQTSMYLCASSPTGSTDTQYFGPGTRLTVL.

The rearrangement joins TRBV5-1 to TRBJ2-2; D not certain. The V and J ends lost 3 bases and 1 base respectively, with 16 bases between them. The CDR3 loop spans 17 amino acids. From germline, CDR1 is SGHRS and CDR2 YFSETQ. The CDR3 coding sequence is TGCGCCAGCAGCTCCCGAGGCGGCGGCAGGAACACCGGGGAGCTGTTTTTT. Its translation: CASSSRGGGRNTGELFF.